The 25 T cell receptor beta chains listed next were all sequenced from one sample in a study of regulatory T cells in long-lasting Graves disease. Investigators prepared the TCR beta libraries by applying iRepertoire HTBI primers and Arm-PCR of CDR3 regions. TCRdb re-derived calls from the multiplex PCR reads in MiXCR, one entry per CDR3 protein. This table has 450,000 to 700,000 distinct CDR3 sequences, roughly 14% appearing once. Described time point: newly diagnosed GD, antithyroid drugs for less than 3 months. Following extraction of RNA from PBMCs, that RNA was used to make the TCR library. These sequences were also reported in another study, on T cells in Graves' hyperthyroidism and ophthalmopathy.

The sample consisted of peripheral blood mononuclear cells (PBMCs), taken at new diagnosis, from a patient treated with antithyroid drugs. The source of these receptors is a man aged 30-40 years with Graves disease.

For this clonotype: A read error is possible here, since a much larger clone lies one base away. The chain uses TRBV7-3 and TRBJ2-1; 7 bases align to TRBD2. Germline lookup yields CDR1 SGHTA and CDR2 FQGTGA. This CDR3 is built from 15 residues. This CDR3 reads CASSLEGGGYNEQLF. Written as DNA, the CDR3 is TGTGCCAGCAGCTTAGAAGGCGGGGGATACAATGAGCAGCTCTTC.

This clonotype was seen repeatedly, ten times or more. V and J are TRBV5-1 and TRBJ2-7, with D uncertain. This CDR3 spans 12 amino acids. Looked up from germline, CDR1 is SGHRS and CDR2 is YFSETQ. V was clipped by 4 bases and J by 8 bases, with 13 bases between them. DNA of the CDR3: TGCGCCAGCAGCCCGGACGCTCGGAAGCAGTACTTC. Translation gives CASSPDARKQYF.

This clonotype was counted many times. CDR3 nucleotide sequence: TGTGCCATCAGTCCGACACACATGAACACTGAAGCTTTCTTT. This sequence encodes CAISPTHMNTEAFF. The chain employs TRBV10-3 and TRBJ1-1; no clear D. The CDR3 spans 14 residues. From germline, CDR1 is ENHRY and CDR2 SYGVKD. V lost 5 bases and J lost 0, with 10 bases in between.

This clonotype was found many times. V gene TRBV25-1 combines with J gene TRBJ1-1, with D possibly TRBD1 on 6 matching bases. Between the trimmed V and J ends, which lost 10 bases and 4 bases, there was a span of 16 bases. Germline V gene data show CDR1 as MGHDK and CDR2 as SYGVNS. The CDR3 extends over 13 amino acids. CDR3 protein: CATQQGWGTEAFF. The CDR3 nucleotides are TGTGCCACCCAACAGGGTTGGGGCACTGAAGCTTTCTTT.

This clonotype showed up many times. This rearrangement joins TRBV10-3 to TRBJ2-3; 7 nucleotides align to TRBD2. CDR1 and CDR2 (germline): ENHRY, SYGVKD. The V gene end was trimmed by 0 bases and the J gene end by 0 bases; junction bases not matched to a gene: 15. This CDR3 has 20 amino acids. This CDR3 reads CAISESRGGSQAPSTDTQYF. CDR3 sequence (DNA): TGTGCCATCAGTGAGTCTCGTGGCGGGAGCCAGGCCCCTAGCACAGATACGCAGTATTTT.

The sample holds many counts of this clonotype. V gene TRBV7-2 combines with J gene TRBJ2-7; D is possibly TRBD1 or TRBD2 (5 bases each). V lost 1 base and J 3 bases, leaving 13 bases between the germline ends. The CDR3 sequence is 15 residues long. Germline V gene lookup returns CDR1 SGHTA and CDR2 FQGNSA. This chain's CDR3 is CASSLGGSSIYEQYF. The CDR3 region has the DNA TGTGCCAGCAGCTTAGGGGGGAGTAGCATCTACGAGCAGTACTTC.

This clonotype has a count of ten or more. CDR3 DNA sequence: TGTGCCAGCAGTACCGGGACTACCCTCACAGATACGCAGTATTTT. Translated: CASSTGTTLTDTQYF. The gene calls are TRBV27 and TRBJ2-3; 7 bases are shared with TRBD2. With 5 bases clipped from V and 2 bases from J, the junction kept 7 bases outside the gene matches. The germline gives CDR1 MNHEY, CDR2 SMNVEV (reference sequence). The CDR3 sequence is 15 residues long.

The V and J genes are TRBV15 and TRBJ2-7; TRBD2 matches 11 bases. CDR1 and CDR2 (germline): LNHNV, YYDKDF (reference sequence). CDR3 size: 14 residues. The trim removed 3 bases at V and 8 bases at J, leaving 6 bases unmatched. The CDR3 protein is CATSRETSGIKQYF. The CDR3 DNA is TGTGCCACCAGCAGGGAGACTAGCGGGATAAAGCAGTACTTC.

This clonotype was observed many times. The chain links TRBV5-1 to TRBJ2-1; D unclear. CDR3 length: 15 amino acids. V was trimmed by 0 bases and J by 1 base, leaving 8 bases between them. CDR1 is SGHRS and CDR2 is YFSETQ in the germline V gene. As DNA, the CDR3 is TGCGCCAGCAGCTTGGATGGCGGATCCTACAATGAGCAGTTCTTC. This codes for CASSLDGGSYNEQFF.

Many counts were recorded for this clonotype. Written as DNA, the CDR3 is TGCAGCGTAGGGGCCAGCAGAGCGAACACCGGGGAGCTGTTTTTT. As protein: CSVGASRANTGELFF. The chain carries TRBV29-1 and TRBJ2-2; perhaps TRBD1 as D (5 bases). The CDR3 has 15 residues. Germline V gives CDR1 SQVTM, CDR2 ANQGSEA. V gave up 6 bases and J gave up 0 bases, with 14 bases separating them.

This chain joins TRBV5-4 and TRBJ2-1; D call uncertain. This CDR3 has 16 residues. Germline V CDR1 and CDR2: SGHNT, YYREEE (reference sequence). Trimming removed 2 bases at V and 8 bases at J, with 20 bases between. The CDR3 bases are TGTGCCAGCAGCTTAGACTCTCATGGAGCCCGGGATGAGCAGTTCTTC. This codes for CASSLDSHGARDEQFF.

This clonotype has more than one count but fewer than ten. V usage is TRBV9 and J usage is TRBJ2-1; D assignment may be TRBD1 or TRBD2 (5 bases each). Trimming removed 2 bases at V and 4 bases at J, with 10 bases between. The CDR3 loop spans 14 amino acids. The germline gives CDR1 SGDLS, CDR2 YYNGEE. CDR3 in amino acids: CASSVSGGYNEQFF. The CDR3 region has the DNA TGTGCCAGCAGCGTGTCTGGGGGATACAATGAGCAGTTCTTC.

This clonotype was counted only a few times. This chain links TRBV4-1 with TRBJ2-7; the match to TRBD2 covers 9 bases. The CDR3 totals 16 residues. From germline, CDR1 is MGHRA and CDR2 YSYEKL. The ends lost 1 base at V and 5 bases at J; junction bases unmatched: 9. The DNA for the CDR3 is TGCGCCAGCAGCCAAGGGGCTAGCGGGATGTTCCACGAGCAGTACTTC. Translation gives CASSQGASGMFHEQYF.

This clonotype was detected only a few times. The chain links TRBV5-1 to TRBJ1-2, with 12 nucleotides matching TRBD1. CDR1 and CDR2 from the germline V gene are SGHRS and YFSETQ. Losses at the gene ends were 3 bases for V and 3 bases for J; bases not matched to a gene: 6. The CDR3 sequence is 16 residues long. The CDR3 loop reads CASSSTGTGGHYGYTF. CDR3 nucleotide sequence: TGCGCCAGCAGCTCTACCGGGACAGGGGGCCACTATGGCTACACCTTC.

This clonotype appeared many times. V gene TRBV11-3 combines with J gene TRBJ2-1; TRBD1 agrees at 9 bases. This CDR3 has 15 residues. V gave up 5 bases and J gave up 9 bases; unmatched junction bases: 11. Germline V gene sequence: CDR1 SGHNT, CDR2 YENEEA. The CDR3 DNA reads as TGTGCCAGCAGCCCGGGGACAGGGACAAGGGGTGAGCAGTTCTTC. Translation: CASSPGTGTRGEQFF.

This clonotype appeared a few times. The V call is TRBV6-2 or TRBV6-3, the J call TRBJ2-1; D gene ambiguous. Trimming took 10 bases from V and 3 from J, leaving 16 bases between them. The CDR3 totals 14 residues. In germline, CDR1 is MNHEY, CDR2 SVGEGT. The CDR3 DNA reads as TGTGCCACCCGTGTGCGGCTCTACTACAATGAGCAGTTCTTC. Translating gives CATRVRLYYNEQFF.

This clonotype was counted at least ten times. J is TRBJ2-1 and V is TRBV20-1, with D unclear. Trimming pared 5 bases from V and 6 bases from J, leaving 11 bases between. Germline V gives CDR1 DFQATT, CDR2 SNEGSKA (reference sequence). This CDR3 spans 12 amino acids. The CDR3 reads CSAGGGGNEQFF. In nucleotides, the CDR3 is TGCAGTGCTGGCGGTGGCGGCAATGAGCAGTTCTTC.

This clonotype has ten or more counts. The chain has TRBV27 and TRBJ1-1; possible D gene TRBD1, 5 bases. The V end was cut by 6 bases, the J end by 6 bases, with 11 bases between. Germline assignment: CDR1 MNHEY and CDR2 SMNVEV (reference sequence). CDR3 length equals 12 residues. The chain's CDR3 is CASSRGGAEAFF. In DNA, the CDR3 is TGTGCCAGCAGCCGTGGGGGGGCTGAAGCTTTCTTT.

Ten or more counts support this clonotype. The V call is TRBV11-2, the J call TRBJ2-3; D uncertain. Trimming took 4 bases from V and 2 from J, leaving 16 bases between them. The CDR3 totals 16 residues. Per the germline V gene, CDR1 is SGHAT and CDR2 is FQNNGV. The CDR3 reads CASSSAGPQDTDTQYF. The DNA of the CDR3 is TGTGCCAGCAGCTCCGCAGGTCCCCAGGACACAGATACGCAGTATTTT. The complete variable domain, with remaining parts taken from reference TRBV11-2 and TRBJ2-3, reads EAGVAQSPRYKIIEKRQSVAFWCNPISGHATLYWYQQILGQGPKLLIQFQNNGVVDDSQLPKDRFSAERLKGVDSTLKIQPAKLEDSAVYLCASSSAGPQDTDTQYFGPGTRLTVL.

This clonotype was counted many times. The V and J genes are TRBV11-2 and TRBJ2-1, with TRBD2 matching 8 bases. Trimming took 4 bases from V and 3 from J; bases not matched to a gene: 5. The CDR3 extends over 15 amino acids. Germline V gives CDR1 SGHAT, CDR2 FQNNGV. CDR3 in DNA: TGTGCCAGCAGCTGGCAGCGGGAGTACTACAATGAGCAGTTCTTC. It translates to CASSWQREYYNEQFF.

The chain has TRBV5-6 and TRBJ2-7; the D is unclear. The germline V gene has CDR1 SGHDT and CDR2 YYEEEE. There are 12 residues in the CDR3. V lost 2 bases, J lost 0 bases, and 3 bases lay in between. CDR3 region: CASSFFSYEQYF. CDR3 sequence (DNA): TGTGCCAGCAGCTTTTTCTCCTACGAGCAGTACTTC.

With regard to this clonotype: A read error is likely here: a far larger clone is one base away. This chain connects TRBV11-2 to TRBJ2-1; D is ambiguous. The J call may be in error: the DNA end matches TRBJ2-5 better. The CDR3 sequence is 12 residues long. CDR1 is SGHAT and CDR2 is FQNNGV in the germline V gene. CDR3 amino acids: CASSLVQEAQYF. DNA for the CDR3: TGTGCCAGCAGCTTAGTACAAGAGGCCCAGTACTTC.

Ten or more counts support this clonotype. The chain links TRBV20-1 to TRBJ2-7; no clear D gene. With 2 bases removed from V and 7 bases from J, the gap between germline ends came to 15 bases. This CDR3 is built from 13 residues. CDR1 and CDR2 from the germline V gene are DFQATT and SNEGSKA (reference sequence). CDR3: CSARRRVPGEQYF. CDR3 bases: TGCAGTGCTAGACGCCGGGTCCCCGGTGAGCAGTACTTC.

Details on this clonotype: Its ends do not fully match the called genes, so a read error is possible. The chain has TRBV7-3 and TRBJ2-1, with TRBD2 matching over 10 bases. The CDR3 loop spans 17 amino acids. Germline loops: CDR1 SGHTA, CDR2 FQGTGA. The CDR3 nucleotides are TGTGCCAGCAGCTTAATCCCGGCTAGCGGGAGTTACAGTGAGCAGTTCTTC. Translated: CASSLIPASGSYSEQFF. Together with reference TRBV7-3 and TRBJ2-1, the CDR3 gives the full variable domain: GAGVSQTPSNKVTEKGKYVELRCDPISGHTALYWYRQSLGQGPEFLIYFQGTGAADDSGLPNDRFFAVRPEGSVSTLKIQRTERGDSAVYLCASSLIPASGSYSEQFFGPGTRLTVL.

This chain links TRBV11-3 with TRBJ2-1, with 10 bases lining up with TRBD2. This CDR3 region has 14 residues. CDR1 is SGHNT and CDR2 is YENEEA in the germline V gene. The junction had 7 bases not matched to a gene; V was cut back by 5 bases and J by 9 bases. CDR3 sequence: CASSRTSGTFEQFF. CDR3 bases: TGTGCCAGCAGCCGTACTAGCGGGACTTTTGAGCAGTTCTTC.